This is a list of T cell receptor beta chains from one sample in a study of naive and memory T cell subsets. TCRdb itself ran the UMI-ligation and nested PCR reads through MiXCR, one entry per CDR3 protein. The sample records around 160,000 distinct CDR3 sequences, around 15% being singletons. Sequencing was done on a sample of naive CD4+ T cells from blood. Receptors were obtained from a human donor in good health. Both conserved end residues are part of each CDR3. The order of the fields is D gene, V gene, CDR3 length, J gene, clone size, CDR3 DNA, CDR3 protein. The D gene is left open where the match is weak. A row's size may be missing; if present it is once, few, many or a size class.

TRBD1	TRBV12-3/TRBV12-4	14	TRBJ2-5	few	TGTGCCAGCCAGTTAAGGGGGCGGCCAGAGACCCAGTACTTC	CASQLRGRPETQYF
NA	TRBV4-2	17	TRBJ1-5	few	TGTGCCAGCAGCCAAGGGTCCGGGACAAATAGCAATCAGCCCCAGCATTTT	CASSQGSGTNSNQPQHF
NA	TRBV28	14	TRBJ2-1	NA	TGTGCCAGCAGTTTAATCGGGCGTCCCAATGAGCAGTTCTTC	CASSLIGRPNEQFF
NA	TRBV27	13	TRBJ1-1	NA	TGTGCCAGCAGGCGCAGGGAGAACACTGAAGCTTTCTTT	CASRRRENTEAFF
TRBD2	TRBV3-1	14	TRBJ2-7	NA	TGTGCCAGCAGCCACCCCGTGCCGGGGGGCGAGCAGTACTTC	CASSHPVPGGEQYF
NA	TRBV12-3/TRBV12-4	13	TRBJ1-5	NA	TGTGCCAGCAGTCGAGCCGAGGGCCAGCCCCAGCATTTT	CASSRAEGQPQHF
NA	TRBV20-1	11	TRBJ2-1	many	TGCAGTGCTATAGCGCAGAATGAGCAGTTCTTC	CSAIAQNEQFF
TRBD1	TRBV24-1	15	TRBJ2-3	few	TGTGCCACCAGTGATTGGGGGACAGAGGCAGATACGCAGTATTTT	CATSDWGTEADTQYF
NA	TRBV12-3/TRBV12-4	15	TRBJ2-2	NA	TGTGCCAGCAGTTTTGTCGGGCCGAATACCGGGGAGCTGTTTTTT	CASSFVGPNTGELFF
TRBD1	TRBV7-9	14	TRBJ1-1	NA	TGTGCCAGCAGCTCCTGGACAGGGGACACTGAAGCTTTCTTT	CASSSWTGDTEAFF
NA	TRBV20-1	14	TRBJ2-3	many	TGCAGTGCTAGGAGCATCTTTGGCACAGATACGCAGTATTTT	CSARSIFGTDTQYF
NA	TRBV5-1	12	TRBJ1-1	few	TGCGCCAGCAGCTCAACCACTGGGGGAGCTTTCTTT	CASSSTTGGAFF
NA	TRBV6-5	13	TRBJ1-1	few	TGTGCCAGCAGCCCGGAGCGGGCCACTGAAGCTTTCTTT	CASSPERATEAFF
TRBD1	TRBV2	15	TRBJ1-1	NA	TGTGCCAGCAGTCTCACGGGACAGGGTGGAACTGAAGCTTTCTTT	CASSLTGQGGTEAFF
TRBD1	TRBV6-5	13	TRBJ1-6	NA	TGTGCCAGCAGCAGGGGGAAGAATTCACCCCTCCACTTT	CASSRGKNSPLHF
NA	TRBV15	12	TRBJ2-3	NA	TGTGCCACCAGCACCCGGACGGGTACGCAGTATTTT	CATSTRTGTQYF